The T cell receptor beta chain under discussion was sequenced for a study of blood T cell repertoires in COVID-19. Background on the study: Samples taken during acute and convalescent COVID-19 were collected in the United States, Italy and Spain.

Germline V gene lookup returns CDR1 KGHSH and CDR2 LQKENI. This CDR3 contains 15 residues. After removal of 6 bases from V and 5 bases from J, the junction contained 11 bases not matched to a gene. Data came from immunoSEQ multiplex PCR; TCRdb stores just in-frame clones and leaves some out. The table has around 210,000 clones, nearly 90% seen once. The chain employs TRBV18 and TRBJ2-5, with 8 positions matching TRBD1. This sequence was found in a man between 50 and 59 years old with COVID-19, enrolled during active disease. Material: peripheral blood. The CDR3: CASSKQGAVGETQYF. CDR3 DNA: TGTGCCAGCTCCAAGCAGGGGGCTGTGGGGGAGACCCAGTACTTC.